This T cell receptor beta chain came from a study of shared clonotypes between healthy human individuals. Sequencing used immunoSEQ multiplex PCR; TCRdb keeps in-frame clones, though not all of them. The table has roughly 660,000 clones, about nine tenths seen once; the top ten hold more than 30%. The germline CDR1 and CDR2 sequences are SEHNR and FQNEAQ (reference sequence). The CDR3 has 16 amino acids. J was trimmed by 3 bases and V by 1 base; bases with no gene match: 7. The TCR comes from a man aged 18 to 30 in good health. Some clones in this sample may be carry-over from other donors' samples. The V and J genes are TRBV7-9 and TRBJ2-7, with TRBD1 matching 9 bases. The sequenced sample was memory CD8+ T cells from PBMCs. Documented subset: CD45RO+ cells pooled with CCR7-negative TemRA cells. The CDR3 is CASSLVGQGPSYEQYF. The CDR3 region has the DNA TGTGCCAGCAGCTTAGTGGGACAGGGACCGAGCTACGAGCAGTACTTC.